This paragraph reports one T cell receptor beta chain. This clonotype has more than one count but fewer than ten. Its specific antigen is unknown. Per-base qualities were not stored, and no clone one base away is much larger. Library preparation employed PCR. DNA from cultured CD4+ T cells underwent TCR sequencing with the Oncomine TCR Beta short-read assay at the Johns Hopkins FTIC core. Genomic DNA was extracted from the cultured CD4+ T cells with the QIAamp micro DNA kit. Oncomine TCR Beta libraries from cultured CD4+ T cells were pooled with unique dual indexes and sequenced on an Illumina iSeq 100. The study's own analysis went as follows. Non-productive sequences were removed, and CDR3s not starting with C, not ending with F or W, or shorter than 7 amino acids were discarded. The MANAFEST web application identified antigen-specific clonotypes by comparing peptide-stimulated wells against reference wells and other culture wells. An FDR below 0.05, an odds ratio above 5, and a productive frequency above 0.1% in at least two of three replicate wells were required for clones to be considered positive. A clonotype counted as cross-reactive if it showed significant expansion both in the SARS-CoV-2 spike wells and in at least one common cold coronavirus spike condition. Levenshtein distances (stringdist) and unrooted phylogenetic trees (ape) in R version 3.6.1 were used to assess CDR3 homology. TCRdb took the public reads, trimmed them with fastp at Q25, ran MiXCR for clone calling and kept in-frame beta chains. All rows with the same CDR3 protein become a single entry with the most common DNA and genes. The V and J calls and clone size come from TCRdb's table, not from the authors' own analysis. A total of 15,000 to 20,000 distinct CDR3 sequences appear in this sample, approximately 63% of them only once. Around 12% of the sample comes from the top ten.

CDR1 and CDR2 are drawn from the germline V gene: SNHLY, FYNNEI. Trimmed from V: 7 bases; trimmed from J: 4 bases; junction bases lacking a gene match: 8. From its cysteine to its phenylalanine, the CDR3 spans 14 amino acids. This entry keeps only the CDR3 DNA: 42 bases, framed from base 1. This specimen comes from a study of vaccination and CD4 T cells after COVID-19 (dated by TCRdb to between 2021 and 2023). At the level of the whole study: Convalescent patients had a positive SARS-CoV-2 result on nasal swab PCR, and of these patients, some 10 had mild disease and one had severe disease. In the convalescent cohort there were six males and four females, among whom were two Hispanic individuals, seven Caucasians, two Asians and one multiracial person. Two doses of either the Pfizer-BioNTech BNT162b2 vaccine (n=8) or the Moderna mRNA-1273 vaccine (n=2) were administered to participants. Post-COVID blood samples were collected from convalescent patients a median of around 96 days after diagnosis, with a range of about 30 to 161 days. Post-vaccine blood samples were taken a median of approximately 76 days after the second vaccine dose, with a range of roughly 13 to 250 days. Culture stimuli were overlapping spike peptide pools from SARS-CoV-2 and from the common cold coronaviruses HCoV-NL63, HCoV-OC43 and HCoV-229E. As controls, cultures received a CEFX viral epitope pool (the positive control), an HIV-1 Nef peptide pool (the negative control), or no peptide at all. In 10 COVID-19 convalescent patients and a few infection-naive healthy vaccine recipients, researchers compared the spike-specific CD4+ TCR repertoire from before mRNA vaccination with the repertoire from after.

What the research found in general, with its limitations: Among convalescent patients, a median around 83% of the SARS-CoV-2-reactive clones seen after vaccination appeared only after vaccination, which suggests priming specific to the vaccine. In convalescent patients, nearly all vaccine-specific clones (304 of 307) were found to be mono-reactive for SARS-CoV-2 spike rather than cross-reactive with common cold coronaviruses. The median count of SARS-CoV-2-reactive clonotypes went up from some 23 after infection to more than 30 after vaccination, although the change was not significant. The number of convalescent patients in the study was relatively small, and the study did not examine early timepoints following natural infection.

What the treatment or condition label conveys for this sample: approximately 9-day PBMC culture with coronavirus spike peptide pools or control peptides (ViraFEST assay). The ViraFEST assay, used in the study, expanded antigen-specific T cells with peptide pools and then identified the expanded clonotypes through TCR sequencing. The convalescent patients' positive SARS-CoV-2 PCR tests were from March to December 2020, which was before the Alpha, Beta and Delta variants emerged in the United States. PBMCs were cultured at under 2.5 million per well in IMDM supplemented with 5% human AB serum and about 10 IU/ml IL-2, with roughly 10 ug/ml peptide pools added. Half of the culture medium was replaced with fresh IL-2-containing medium on days 3 and 7. Once the cells had been in culture for less than 11 days, the EasySep CD4+ T cell isolation kit was used to isolate CD4+ T cells by negative selection. PBMCs were separated from whole blood using Ficoll-Paque Plus gradient centrifugation and then either used fresh or cryopreserved at -140C. Culture conditions were generally each tested in triplicate wells.

This sequence uses TRBV2 and TRBJ1-2; the junction holds 8 bases that match TRBD1. The sequence was obtained from a human donor who had recovered from COVID-19. The specimen sequenced was CD4+ T cells from blood, cultured in vitro. CDR3 reads: CASNNLGQGYGYTF. The DNA sequence is given as TGTGCCAGCAACAATTTAGGACAGGGCTATGGCTACACCTTC.